This T cell receptor (beta chain) was observed in a study of blood T cell repertoires in COVID-19 (dated by TCRdb to about 2020). For the wider study: The collaborator samples originated in the United States, Italy and Spain and spanned the acute and convalescent phases of COVID-19. The material from the prospective study consisted of cDNA or gDNA derived from T cells, B-cell-depleted T cells, or PBMCs. Deeply sampled blood TCRbeta repertoires from subjects exposed to, actively infected with, or recovered from COVID-19 were included in the dataset. The repertoires were released in a freely available public database intended as a resource for research on the immune response to SARS-CoV-2. The samples were drawn from two sources: the first 160 participants of the ongoing ImmuneRACE study, and 1,000 to 1,500 subjects contributed by 6 global collaborators. A de-identified subject ID, COVID-19 status, age in years and sex were almost always included in the sample metadata. Where available, HLA class I and class II types were taken from metadata supplied by the sample provider and were not determined by assay-based typing. Here is what the overall study found, with its caveats: How much clinical and demographic metadata was included differed by source and by participant, and the metadata was provided uncurated.

Whole blood was collected in K2EDTA tubes by collaborating institutions according to the institutions' own protocols. For TCRbeta analysis, collaborator samples were shipped as frozen whole blood, as isolated PBMCs, or as DNA extracted from either sample type. Concerning this clone: Its antigen is unknown. Base quality data are lacking; no much larger clone is found one base away.

From its cysteine to its phenylalanine, the CDR3 spans 14 amino acids. The kept DNA is CDR3 alone, 42 bases in frame from the first base. Trimming accounts for 6 bases at V and 5 bases at J, while the number of junction bases matched to no gene is 4. The germline V gene supplies CDR1 MNHEY and CDR2 SVGAGI. TCRbeta CDR3 regions were amplified from genomic DNA using the immunoSEQ Assay, a bias-controlled multiplex PCR. The paper's data handling went like this. The number of nucleated cells in each sample was estimated by amplification of reference gene primers within the assay. To quantify the absolute abundance of each unique TCRbeta CDR3 rearrangement, sequence reads were collapsed and filtered. Productive Simpson clonality was computed per sample as the square root of Simpson's diversity index over productive rearrangements. What TCRdb holds here is the immuneACCESS table cut down to in-frame rearrangements. Part of the clones is not present; checked against another copy, under half of the missing clones reflect an unresolved V gene, and the others are unexplained. V, J and clone size are those of that table, while D and trimming were read from the DNA. The sample contains around 70,000 clones, around 88% of them found a single time. Jointly, the top ten make up just under 0.6% of the sample.

Sequences were obtained from peripheral blood. The receptor comes from a man in his fifties or sixties with acute or convalescent COVID-19. This receptor chain uses TRBV6-5 and TRBJ2-3, with 11 central nucleotides matching TRBD2. The nucleotide sequence reads TGTGCCAGCAGATCTGGACTAGCGGGAGATACGCAGTATTTT. Protein translation: CASRSGLAGDTQYF.